This entry lists 32 T cell receptor beta chains sequenced from one sample in a study of memory CD4+ T cells and cytomegalovirus serostatus (dated by TCRdb to between 2018 and 2021). A FACSAria II was used to sort memory CD4+ T cells, defined as single viable CD3+CD4+CD8-CD45RO+ cells. Libraries came from the immunoSEQ multiplex PCR assay. This immuneACCESS table, as held by TCRdb, lists in-frame sequences with V and J called but not all clones. Of the missing ones, under half trace to an unresolved V gene in checked studies; the others have no known cause. For this sample the table gives more than 55,000 clones, of which around four fifths were detected only once. The ten largest make up roughly 0.88% of the sample. The sequencing input was memory CD4+ T cells from blood. The receptors stem from an adult in good health and CMV-seronegative.

The rearrangement links TRBV4-2 to TRBJ2-5; TRBD2 aligns across 9 bases. Germline CDR1 LGHNA, CDR2 YNFKEQ. J lost 3 bases, V lost 0 bases, and 5 bases had no gene match. The length of the CDR3 is 16 residues. CDR3 in amino acids: CASSQEGGGAKETQYF. CDR3 coding DNA: TGTGCCAGCAGCCAAGAGGGCGGGGGGGCGAAAGAGACCCAGTACTTC.

The chain links TRBV5-1 to TRBJ2-7, with D maybe TRBD2 (6 bases). This CDR3 comprises 13 residues. Germline lookup yields CDR1 SGHRS and CDR2 YFSETQ. V was trimmed by 5 bases and J by 6 bases, leaving 15 bases between them. CDR3 DNA: TGCGCCAGCAGTCCATCTACGGGGGTCGAGCAGTACTTC. It specifies CASSPSTGVEQYF.

The J gene is TRBJ2-1, the V gene TRBV6-1, with TRBD2 as a possible D gene (6 bases). Trimming shortened V by 6 bases and J by 9 bases, and 18 bases separated the two germline ends. The CDR3 contains 14 residues. The germline CDR1 and CDR2 sequences are MNHNS and SASEGT. CDR3 residues: CASRRNSGVGEQFF. Here the CDR3 DNA reads TGTGCCAGCAGGCGCAACTCGGGGGTGGGTGAGCAGTTCTTC.

The V gene is TRBV7-9, the J gene TRBJ1-4; possibly TRBD1 for D (5 bases). Germline values: CDR1 SEHNR, CDR2 FQNEAQ (reference sequence). The V end lost 1 base, the J end lost 7 bases, and 16 bases lay between the germline ends. The CDR3 consists of 16 residues. Here the CDR3 DNA reads TGTGCCAGCAGCTTAGTACGGGGCCCGCGGGTTGAAAAACTGTTTTTT. Protein sequence: CASSLVRGPRVEKLFF.

The chain carries TRBV7-9 and TRBJ2-5; 12 positions match TRBD1. CDR3 length equals 14 residues. J gave up 4 bases and V 4 bases, and 1 base lay outside the gene matches. Germline V lookup: CDR1 SEHNR, CDR2 FQNEAQ (reference sequence). CDR3 region: CASSWDRGPETQYF. The CDR3 DNA reads as TGTGCCAGCAGCTGGGACAGGGGGCCAGAGACCCAGTACTTC.

The chain couples TRBV30 to TRBJ2-1, with TRBD1 identical over 7 bases. After removal of 3 bases from V and 4 bases from J, the junction contained 12 bases not matched to a gene. The CDR3 length is 16 residues. CDR1 is GTSNPN and CDR2 is SVGIG in the germline V gene (reference sequence). CDR3 in amino acids: CAWRSRQGLRYNEQFF. CDR3 sequence (DNA): TGTGCCTGGAGGTCAAGACAGGGCTTAAGGTACAATGAGCAGTTCTTC.

This clone was detected only a few times. This chain links TRBV6-1 with TRBJ2-7, with TRBD1 matching 8 bases. V shed 7 bases and J 2 bases; nucleotides not matched to a gene: 7. Germline CDR1 reads MNHNS; CDR2 reads SASEGT. The CDR3 covers 14 residues. CDR3 sequence (DNA): TGTGCCAGCACCACGGACAGGGCCCCCTACGAGCAGTACTTC. Translated: CASTTDRAPYEQYF.

This chain links TRBV5-1 with TRBJ2-7, with D perhaps TRBD2 (5 bases). Germline CDR1 is SGHRS and CDR2 is YFSETQ. Trimming cost V 4 bases and J 7 bases, with 18 bases left between them. This CDR3 has 14 amino acids. The CDR3 sequence is CASSPGVPWREQYF. The DNA of the CDR3 is TGCGCCAGCAGCCCCGGGGTCCCTTGGAGGGAGCAGTACTTC.

The gene calls are TRBV5-1 and TRBJ2-1; D tentatively fits TRBD1 or TRBD2 (6 bases each). Germline CDR1 and CDR2: SGHRS and YFSETQ. V lost 5 bases to trimming and J lost 5 bases, with 20 bases between them. This CDR3 spans 16 amino acids. The CDR3 nucleotides read TGCGCCAGCAGACCTCCTGGGGGGCGGGTAGACAATGAGCAGTTCTTC. Protein sequence: CASRPPGGRVDNEQFF.

This clone was seen a handful of times. The rearrangement joins TRBV30 to TRBJ1-1; 7 positions match TRBD1. Trimming removed 1 base from V and 6 bases from J; junction bases left unmatched: 8. This CDR3 has 14 amino acids. Germline loops: CDR1 GTSNPN, CDR2 SVGIG (reference sequence). The chain's CDR3 is CAWSAETGFAEAFF. DNA for the CDR3: TGTGCCTGGAGTGCGGAGACAGGGTTCGCTGAAGCTTTCTTT.

J is TRBJ1-1 and V is TRBV7-9; tentative D call: TRBD1 (5 bases). With 1 base removed from V and 1 base from J, the gap between germline ends came to 10 bases. This CDR3 comprises 15 residues. Germline loops: CDR1 SEHNR, CDR2 FQNEAQ (reference sequence). The CDR3 reads CASSLGTGTNTEAFF. The CDR3 DNA reads TGTGCCAGCAGCTTAGGTACAGGAACGAACACTGAAGCTTTCTTT.

The chain links TRBV21-1 to TRBJ2-1; the table's D call, TRBD2, has no DNA check behind it. TRBV21-1 is flagged as a pseudogene. The length of the CDR3 is 12 residues. In nucleotides, the CDR3 is TGTGCCAGCAGCATCAAGCGTGGTGAGCAGTTCTTC. Translating gives CASSIKRGEQFF.

V and J are TRBV2 and TRBJ2-7; possibly TRBD2 for D (5 bases). Germline V lookup: CDR1 SNHLY, CDR2 FYNNEI. V dropped 3 bases and J dropped 5 bases, with 17 bases sitting between them. The length of the CDR3 is 15 residues. This CDR3 is CASSDEARNGDEQYF. The DNA for the CDR3 is TGTGCCAGCAGTGATGAGGCCAGGAACGGGGACGAGCAGTACTTC.

V usage is TRBV5-1 and J usage is TRBJ2-3; 7 bases match TRBD2. This CDR3 region has 14 residues. After removal of 1 base from V and 5 bases from J, the junction contained 4 bases not matched to a gene. Germline V gives CDR1 SGHRS, CDR2 YFSETQ. The CDR3 nucleotides read TGCGCCAGCAGCTTGAGGCCGGGGGGAGATACGCAGTATTTT. Protein: CASSLRPGGDTQYF.

By proportion, this clone is medium-sized (0.01 to 0.1%). The chain combines TRBV19 with TRBJ1-5; unclear D gene. Germline V gene sequence: CDR1 LNHDA, CDR2 SQIVND (reference sequence). This CDR3 spans 16 amino acids. V was trimmed by 2 bases and J by 0 bases, leaving 11 bases between them. CDR3 in DNA: TGTGCCAGTAGTATATCGCGACTTGGTAGCAATCAGCCCCAGCATTTT. Its protein product is CASSISRLGSNQPQHF.

The chain is built from TRBV10-3 and TRBJ1-2; TRBD1 might be the D (5 bases). The CDR3 totals 14 residues. V gave up 2 bases and J gave up 1 base, with 8 bases separating them. Germline-derived CDR1 and CDR2 are ENHRY and SYGVKD. The CDR3, as DNA: TGTGCCATCAGTGAGCCGGGACTTAACTATGGCTACACCTTC. It encodes CAISEPGLNYGYTF.

The chain recombines TRBV7-8 with TRBJ1-4; D remains unclear. The V gene lost 5 bases and the J gene lost 0 bases, with 7 bases spanning the gap. This CDR3 region has 14 residues. Germline assignment: CDR1 SGHVS and CDR2 FQNEAQ. DNA of the CDR3: TGTGCCAGCAGCCGTGGCACAACTAATGAAAAACTGTTTTTT. Translation: CASSRGTTNEKLFF.

The chain combines TRBV28 with TRBJ1-4; D may be TRBD1 (5 bases). This CDR3 is 16 amino acids long. Trimming pared 6 bases from V and 4 bases from J, leaving 18 bases between. CDR1 is MDHEN and CDR2 is SYDVKM in the germline V gene. The CDR3 nucleotides are TGTGCCAGCAGGCTACTCGGGGGGAGCCTTAATGAAAAACTGTTTTTT. Translating gives CASRLLGGSLNEKLFF.

The chain combines TRBV18 with TRBJ2-1, with D possibly TRBD2 on 5 matching bases. The V gene's germline CDR1 is KGHSH and CDR2 LQKENI. V lost 5 bases and J lost 7, with 15 bases in between. The CDR3 loop spans 14 amino acids. The CDR3 DNA sequence: TGTGCCAGCTCATGGAACCTCGGCGGGAATGAGCAGTTCTTC. This gives the protein CASSWNLGGNEQFF.

The chain is built from TRBV7-2 and TRBJ2-3; the match to TRBD2 covers 10 bases. The trim removed 1 base at V and 5 bases at J, leaving 9 bases unmatched. CDR1 and CDR2 (germline): SGHTA, FQGNSA. This CDR3 is built from 17 residues. The CDR3 nucleotides read TGTGCCAGCAGCTTAGACCCCCGTGCTAGCGGGGGAGATACGCAGTATTTT. As protein: CASSLDPRASGGDTQYF.

The gene calls are TRBV30 and TRBJ1-4; D is unresolved. V was pared by 5 bases and J by 0 bases, with 10 bases between. The CDR3 consists of 14 residues. Looked up from germline, CDR1 is GTSNPN and CDR2 is SVGIG (reference sequence). The CDR3 loop is CAWDDSATNEKLFF. In DNA form, the CDR3 reads TGTGCCTGGGACGACTCTGCAACTAATGAAAAACTGTTTTTT.

The CDR3 spells CASSLMGQGFDPTNEKLFF. The CDR3 region has the DNA TGCGCCAGCAGCTTGATGGGACAGGGGTTTGATCCAACTAATGAAAAACTGTTTTTT. V usage is TRBV5-1 and J usage is TRBJ1-4; 10 bases fit TRBD1. Germline CDR1 is SGHRS and CDR2 is YFSETQ. This CDR3 is 19 amino acids long. Trimming removed 1 base from V and 0 bases from J; junction bases left unmatched: 9.

The chain joins TRBV4-1 to TRBJ1-2; maybe TRBD1 (5 bases). There are 16 residues in the CDR3. V shed 1 base and J shed 3 bases, with 15 bases lying between them. Germline-derived CDR1 and CDR2 are MGHRA and YSYEKL. The CDR3 reads CASSQVVRGGYYGYTF. The DNA for the CDR3 is TGCGCCAGCAGCCAAGTGGTTCGGGGGGGTTACTATGGCTACACCTTC.

The chain combines TRBV18 with TRBJ2-2; 7 bases are a match to TRBD2. CDR1 KGHSH and CDR2 LQKENI come from the germline V gene. The CDR3 has 18 residues. The trim removed 1 base at V and 8 bases at J, leaving 16 bases unmatched. CDR3 nucleotides: TGTGCCAGCTCACCACGGGCTAGTGGACGCGCGGGAGTAGGGGAGCTGTTTTTT. Its protein is CASSPRASGRAGVGELFF.

J is TRBJ1-2 and V is TRBV7-2; D remains ambiguous. The CDR3 extends over 15 amino acids. The ends were cut back, 6 bases at V and 4 bases at J, with 18 bases in the middle. Germline-derived CDR1 and CDR2 are SGHTA and FQGNSA. The CDR3 loop is CASRAGSSYVYGYTF. The CDR3 region has the DNA TGTGCCAGCAGGGCCGGGTCCTCTTACGTCTATGGCTACACCTTC.

The chain is built from TRBV28 and TRBJ1-1; 9 bases match TRBD1. The CDR3 length is 14 residues. After removal of 8 bases from V and 1 base from J, the junction contained 5 bases not matched to a gene. Germline V lookup: CDR1 MDHEN, CDR2 SYDVKM. For the CDR3, the DNA is TGTGCCAGCCGGACAGGGGCGCGGAACACTGAAGCTTTCTTT. Translation gives CASRTGARNTEAFF.

This clone was seen just once. The gene calls are TRBV11-2 and TRBJ2-7; 7 positions match TRBD1. Germline V gene sequence: CDR1 SGHAT, CDR2 FQNNGV. The V and J ends lost 6 bases and 2 bases, in that order; junction bases with no gene match: 4. This CDR3 contains 13 residues. The CDR3 nucleotides read TGTGCCAGCAGGGAGACAGGGCCCTACGAGCAGTACTTC. It is translated as CASRETGPYEQYF.

This clone is a singleton in its sample. In nucleotides, the CDR3 is TGTGCCAGTAGTATATCGGGCGGGTTAGCCAAAAACATTCAGTACTTC. Amino acid sequence: CASSISGGLAKNIQYF. The chain uses TRBV19 and TRBJ2-4, with TRBD2 as a possible D gene (5 bases). The ends were cut back, 2 bases at V and 0 bases at J, with 11 bases in the middle. This CDR3 has 16 residues. Germline V CDR1 and CDR2: LNHDA, SQIVND (reference sequence).

The CDR3, as DNA: TGTGCCAGCAGTGGTAGGACGGGAGGCCGTAGAGTGCGTAATGAGCAGTTCTTC. Amino acid sequence: CASSGRTGGRRVRNEQFF. V is TRBV28 and J is TRBJ2-1; TRBD2 matches 7 bases. Germline CDR1 MDHEN, CDR2 SYDVKM. The CDR3 sequence is 18 residues long. The J segment lost 7 bases and the V segment lost 5 bases, leaving 20 bases of the junction unmatched.

The chain uses TRBV7-2 and TRBJ2-7; D perhaps matches TRBD1 (5 bases). The ends were cut back, 3 bases at V and 6 bases at J, with 9 bases in the middle. Germline V gene data show CDR1 as SGHTA and CDR2 as FQGNSA. The CDR3 length is 12 residues. This chain's CDR3 is CASSFYRGEQYF. For the CDR3, the DNA is TGTGCCAGCAGCTTCTATAGGGGCGAGCAGTACTTC.

This chain uses TRBV25-1 with TRBJ2-2; D not certain. Trimming shortened V by 4 bases and J by 2 bases, and 2 bases separated the two germline ends. Germline V gene sequence: CDR1 MGHDK, CDR2 SYGVNS. CDR3 length equals 12 residues. In DNA form, the CDR3 reads TGTGCCAGCAGTGGAAACACCGGGGAGCTGTTTTTT. Protein sequence: CASSGNTGELFF.

In this sample, this clone turned up once. This sequence joins TRBV27 and TRBJ2-2; perhaps TRBD1 as D (5 bases). V was clipped by 5 bases and J by 6 bases, with 10 bases between them. Germline V CDR1 and CDR2: MNHEY, SMNVEV (reference sequence). The CDR3 is 13 amino acids. The CDR3 nucleotides read TGTGCCAGCAGTCCCTGGGGCCCCGGGGAGCTGTTTTTT. It encodes CASSPWGPGELFF.